This TCR beta chain appears in the sequencing data of a study of Ad26.COV2.S vaccination and SARS-CoV-2 variants. Treatment here: around 19 received Ad26.COV2.S at low or high dose, single or two shots; 5 received placebo; per-sample allocation not given. Collection of the samples took place on day 63 after the first injection of vaccine or placebo. This CDR3 comprises 19 residues. V trimming: 4 bases; J trimming: 0 bases; junction bases outside the gene matches: 15. Using immunoSEQ multiplex PCR, the repertoire was profiled, and TCRdb retains in-frame clones only, with some absent. Altogether around 450,000 clones are present, roughly 90% being singletons, with the ten largest covering around 3.6%.

Sequencing was performed on peripheral blood, taken in a trial of Ad26.COV2.S vaccine versus placebo. The clonotype comes from a person aged 18-60 years who received the Ad26.COV2.S COVID-19 vaccine or a placebo. The chain is built from TRBV23-1 and TRBJ1-5, with 7 bases that match TRBD1. TRBV23-1 is designated an ORF whose function remains uncertain. CDR3 loop: CASSLGDRQGSNSNQPQHF. The CDR3 region has the DNA TGCGCCAGCAGTCTGGGGGACCGACAGGGTAGTAATAGCAATCAGCCCCAGCATTTT.